This T cell receptor beta chain was sequenced during a study of human T cells and chemical hapten exposure. Study as a whole: All through the roughly 25-week study, the scalp of each patient received diphenylcyclopropenone doses weekly.

Time point described: pre-sensitization, week 0. Documented treatment: therapeutic diphenylcyclopropenone sensitization with weekly scalp DPC. The CDR3 has 11 residues. Deletions cut 1 base from V and 4 bases from J, with 1 base between. The germline V gene encodes CDR1 SGHVS and CDR2 FQNEAQ. MiXCR was run by TCRdb on the RACE reads, yielding one entry per CDR3 protein. The table records approximately 38,000 distinct CDR3 sequences, over 9.5% of them present only once. The receptor's source is a man between 25 and 39 years old with alopecia areata. Some clones in this sample may be carry-over from other donors' samples. The chain employs TRBV7-8 and TRBJ1-1; no clear D. The material was whole blood, obtained in connection with sensitization to the hapten diphenylcyclopropenone (DPC). The CDR3 nucleotides are TGTGCCAGCAGCTTAGTCACTGAAGCTTTCTTT. Amino acids: CASSLVTEAFF.